The clone carrying this T cell receptor beta chain has more than one count but fewer than ten. What it binds is unknown. This sample was included in a study of vaccination and CD4 T cells after COVID-19. Study summary: Six men and four women formed the convalescents, two being Hispanic. The interval from dose two to post-vaccine sampling had a median of roughly 72 days, and it ranged from 14 to 241.

Indicated time point: late sampling 161 to 241 days after vaccination in a few convalescent patients. Treatment of the sample: approximately nine-day PBMC culture with coronavirus spike peptide pools or control peptides (ViraFEST assay). After expanding antigen-specific T cells with peptide pools, ViraFEST sequenced their TCRs. Cultured CD4+ T-cell DNA underwent Oncomine TCR Beta short-read sequencing. TCRdb analysed the PCR reads with MiXCR anew, one entry per CDR3 protein. Of tens of thousands of distinct CDR3 sequences detected, 28% appear once; the ten largest clones hold roughly 6.6%. This CDR3 has 14 residues. The V end lost 2 bases, the J end lost 14 bases, and 16 bases lay between the germline ends. Germline V lookup: CDR1 MNHEY, CDR2 SVGAGI.

The chain recombines TRBV6-5 with TRBJ1-6, with D perhaps TRBD1 (6 bases). The source is a human donor who had recovered from COVID-19. Material: CD4+ T cells from blood, cultured in vitro, obtained about 7 months after SARS-CoV-2 vaccination. CDR3 in amino acids: CASSYGGGASTLHF. CDR3 sequence (DNA): TGTGCCAGCAGTTACGGGGGGGGGGCCAGCACCCTCCACTTT.